This TCR beta chain was profiled in a study of CD8+ T cells in alopecia areata. Study-level findings and limits: Normal skin contains resident alphabeta T cells, and these are also sequenced in scalp samples.

Trimming took 8 bases from V and 2 from J; bases not matched to a gene: 13. This CDR3 is built from 16 residues. Germline assignment: CDR1 SGHVS and CDR2 FNYEAQ. Note on this clone: Its antigen is as yet unknown.

In each case, RNA was isolated and then reverse transcribed into cDNA as the sequencing template. The repertoire was sequenced with immunoSEQ multiplex PCR; TCRdb's copy has only in-frame clones and lacks some. The sample has around 80,000 clones, just over 50% seen once. This chain joins TRBV7-6 and TRBJ2-3; TRBD1 matches at 7 bases. The source of this sequence is a human donor with alopecia areata. Material: NKG2D-high CD8+ T cells sorted from blood. The DNA of the CDR3 is TGTGCCAGCTCTGACACAGGGGCAACCATCACAGATACGCAGTATTTT. This sequence encodes CASSDTGATITDTQYF.